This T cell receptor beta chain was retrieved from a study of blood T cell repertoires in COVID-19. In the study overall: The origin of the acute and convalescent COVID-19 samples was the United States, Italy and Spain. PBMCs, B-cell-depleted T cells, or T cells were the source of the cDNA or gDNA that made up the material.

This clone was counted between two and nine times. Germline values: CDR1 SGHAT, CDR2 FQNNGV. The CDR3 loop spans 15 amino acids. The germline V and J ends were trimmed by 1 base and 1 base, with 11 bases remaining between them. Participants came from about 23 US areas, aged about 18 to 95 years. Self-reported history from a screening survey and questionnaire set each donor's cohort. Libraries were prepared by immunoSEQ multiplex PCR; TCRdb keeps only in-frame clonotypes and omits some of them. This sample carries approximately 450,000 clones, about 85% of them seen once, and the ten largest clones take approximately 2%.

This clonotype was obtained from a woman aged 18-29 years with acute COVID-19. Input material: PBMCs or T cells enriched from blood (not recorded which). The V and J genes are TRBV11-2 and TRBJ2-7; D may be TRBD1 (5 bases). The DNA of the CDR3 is TGTGCCAGCAGCTTAGTGGTGGGGCCATCCTACGAGCAGTACTTC. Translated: CASSLVVGPSYEQYF.